This record looks at one T cell receptor beta chain sequence and its context. This record comes from a study of blood T cell repertoires in COVID-19. The germline gives CDR1 SGHAT, CDR2 FQNNGV. V dropped 3 bases and J dropped 7; count of bases not matched to a gene: 5. The CDR3 length is 14 residues. Source study methods: Amplification of reference gene primers provided the estimated nucleated cell counts. The repertoire was sequenced with immunoSEQ multiplex PCR; TCRdb's copy has only in-frame clones and lacks some. V and J calls and clone size follow that table, whereas D and trimming were derived from the DNA. Of 360,000 or so clones listed, more than 85% were seen once; the top ten hold about 2.7%.

The source is a woman in her twenties or thirties who had recovered from COVID-19. This chain links TRBV11-2 with TRBJ2-1; 8 bases align to TRBD2. Sample: PBMCs or T cells enriched from blood (not recorded which). The DNA for the CDR3 is TGTGCCAGCAGCTTCACGGGAGGGTTAAATGAGCAGTTCTTC. Translated: CASSFTGGLNEQFF.